This record looks at one T cell receptor beta chain sequence and its context. How the authors handled the data: Counts of nucleated cells, estimated from reference gene primer amplification, were obtained. TCRdb keeps only in-frame clones here, not all; method: immunoSEQ multiplex PCR. V and J calls and clone size come straight from that table; D and trimming were deduced from the DNA. The sample lists about 110,000 clones, around 90% occurring once. The sample belongs to a study of blood T cell repertoires in COVID-19. In the study overall: The United States, Italy and Spain supplied acute and convalescent COVID-19 samples. The cDNA or gDNA used as material had been derived from T cells, B-cell-depleted T cells, or PBMCs.

The CDR3 is 12 residues long. The germline V and J ends were trimmed by 6 bases and 5 bases, with 10 bases remaining between them. Germline CDR1 is MNHEY and CDR2 is SVGAGI. The material sequenced was peripheral blood. The chain uses TRBV6-5 and TRBJ1-2; D might be TRBD1 (6 bases). The receptor was isolated from a woman in her twenties or thirties with acute or convalescent COVID-19. The chain's CDR3 is CASRNGQYGYTF. CDR3 nucleotides: TGTGCCAGCAGAAATGGACAGTATGGCTACACCTTC.